This is a list of T cell receptor beta chains from one sample in a study of graft-versus-host responses after intestinal transplantation. The table came from immunoSEQ multiplex PCR; TCRdb's copy has only in-frame clones and leaves some out. Of approximately 74,000 clones detected, roughly 90% appear once; the ten largest clones hold 0.69%. The sample consisted of PBMCs, taken 98 days after intestinal transplantation. The receptors were sampled from a human patient who received an intestinal transplant, so some T cells may come from the graft donor. Both conserved end residues are part of each CDR3. A D gene is named only where the DNA matches it firmly. Size is stated for part of the rows, as once, few or many counts, or as a class when the clone is expanded.

CDR3aa	CDR3nt	j_gene	d_gene	v_gene	abundance
CASSLKWNTEAFF	TGCGCCAGCAGCCTCAAATGGAACACTGAAGCTTTCTTT	TRBJ1-1	NA	TRBV4-1	NA
CASSLGSQGVTDTQYF	TGTGCCAGCAGCTTAGGTAGTCAGGGTGTCACAGATACGCAGTATTTT	TRBJ2-3	NA	TRBV13	NA
CASMMDGYNEQFF	TGTGCCAGCATGATGGACGGCTACAATGAGCAGTTCTTC	TRBJ2-1	NA	TRBV6-1	NA
CASSLGGPGNEQFF	TGCGCCAGCAGCTTGGGGGGCCCCGGCAATGAGCAGTTCTTC	TRBJ2-1	NA	TRBV5-1	NA
CAISPGGGNQPQHF	TGTGCCATCAGCCCGGGGGGCGGCAATCAGCCCCAGCATTTT	TRBJ1-5	NA	TRBV10-3	NA
CAWSSSSDTQYF	TGTGCCTGGAGTTCGTCTTCAGATACGCAGTATTTT	TRBJ2-3	NA	TRBV30	NA
CASSESGLAGEQYF	TGCGCCAGCAGTGAGTCGGGACTAGCGGGGGAGCAGTACTTC	TRBJ2-7	TRBD2	TRBV10-1	NA
CASRRLAGSTDTQYF	TGTGCCAGCAGGAGGCTAGCGGGTAGCACAGATACGCAGTATTTT	TRBJ2-3	TRBD2	TRBV2	once
CASRPPPGGGSEAFF	TGTGCCAGCAGACCTCCCCCAGGGGGGGGAAGTGAAGCTTTCTTT	TRBJ1-1	TRBD1	TRBV7-9	NA
CASSQDRTAEETQYF	TGCGCCAGCAGCCAAGATCGGACGGCCGAAGAGACCCAGTACTTC	TRBJ2-5	NA	TRBV4-1	NA
CASSQESVYGYTF	TGTGCCAGCAGTCAAGAGTCGGTCTATGGCTACACCTTC	TRBJ1-2	NA	TRBV7-9	NA
CASSLEGQGAAWYGYTF	TGTGCCAGCAGCTTGGAGGGACAGGGGGCTGCGTGGTATGGCTACACCTTC	TRBJ1-2	TRBD1	TRBV5-4	NA
CASSHPRDGLTSTDTQYF	TGCGCCAGCAGTCACCCTCGGGACGGACTCACTAGCACAGATACGCAGTATTTT	TRBJ2-3	NA	TRBV4-1	NA
CASSFEQGAYEQYF	TGTGCCAGCAGCTTCGAACAGGGGGCGTACGAGCAGTACTTC	TRBJ2-7	TRBD1	TRBV7-6	NA
CASSGFADNEQFF	TGTGCCAGTAGTGGTTTCGCGGACAATGAGCAGTTCTTC	TRBJ2-1	NA	TRBV19	NA
CASSIAGQGAGANVLTF	TGTGCCAGTAGTATAGCAGGACAGGGGGCTGGGGCCAACGTCCTGACTTTC	TRBJ2-6	TRBD1	TRBV19	NA
CASSQTRGHNSPLHF	TGTGCCAGCAGTCAGACCCGGGGCCATAATTCACCCCTCCACTTT	TRBJ1-6	NA	TRBV28	NA
CATSGGLSGNTIYF	TGTGCCACCTCAGGGGGTCTCTCTGGAAACACCATATATTTT	TRBJ1-3	TRBD1	TRBV2	NA
CASSPTRGWQETQYF	TGTGCCAGCAGTCCAACCCGGGGTTGGCAGGAGACCCAGTACTTC	TRBJ2-5	NA	TRBV28	NA
CASSTGGEPYEQYF	TGTGCCAGCAGCACCGGGGGAGAACCCTACGAGCAGTACTTC	TRBJ2-7	NA	TRBV9	NA
CASSVGPGAGGSQYF	TGTGCCAGCAGCGTAGGCCCCGGCGCCGGGGGGTCCCAGTACTTC	TRBJ2-5	TRBD2	TRBV9	once
CASSVERGPYEQYF	TGTGCCAGCAGCGTAGAGCGGGGACCCTACGAGCAGTACTTC	TRBJ2-7	TRBD2	TRBV7-3	NA
CASSYPSGGQETQYF	TGTGCCAGCAGTTACCCTAGCGGGGGGCAAGAGACCCAGTACTTC	TRBJ2-5	TRBD2	TRBV6-6	NA
CASREPGLAQETQYF	TGTGCCAGCAGGGAACCGGGACTAGCCCAAGAGACCCAGTACTTC	TRBJ2-5	TRBD2	TRBV6-1	NA
CASSYYWGEQYF	TGTGCCAGCAGCTATTATTGGGGGGAGCAGTACTTC	TRBJ2-7	NA	TRBV7-2	once
CATSRGTSGTDEQFF	TGTGCCACCAGCAGAGGGACTAGCGGGACCGATGAGCAGTTCTTC	TRBJ2-1	TRBD2	TRBV15	NA
CASSFRGYYGYTF	TGTGCCAGCAGCTTTCGGGGCTACTATGGCTACACCTTC	TRBJ1-2	NA	TRBV5-5	NA
CSVEKQRYNEQFF	TGCAGCGTTGAAAAACAACGGTACAATGAGCAGTTCTTC	TRBJ2-1	NA	TRBV29-1	NA
CSVIQGSGNTIYF	TGCAGCGTTATACAGGGCTCTGGAAACACCATATATTTT	TRBJ1-3	NA	TRBV29-1	NA
CASSVGLAAYNEQFF	TGTGCCAGCAGCGTAGGACTAGCGGCCTACAATGAGCAGTTCTTC	TRBJ2-1	TRBD2	TRBV9	NA
CASRPQGARGYTF	TGTGCCAGCAGACCACAGGGGGCGAGGGGCTACACCTTC	TRBJ1-2	TRBD1	TRBV6-1	NA
CASSLERGTASYEQYF	TGTGCCAGCAGCTTAGAGAGGGGGACAGCCTCTTACGAGCAGTACTTC	TRBJ2-7	TRBD1	TRBV13	NA
CASSPQGNRNQPQHF	TGTGCCAGCAGTCCTCAGGGAAATCGGAATCAGCCCCAGCATTTT	TRBJ1-5	NA	TRBV6-5	NA
CASSLNTPFF	TGTGCCAGCAGCTTAAATACCCCGTTCTTC	TRBJ2-1	NA	TRBV11-2	NA
CASSPDGFGEQYF	TGTGCCAGCTCACCAGACGGGTTTGGGGAGCAGTACTTC	TRBJ2-7	NA	TRBV18	NA
CASSESGGADTQYF	TGTGCCAGCAGTGAGAGCGGGGGGGCGGATACGCAGTATTTT	TRBJ2-3	TRBD2	TRBV6-4	NA
CASSLERRNTEAFF	TGCGCCAGCAGCTTGGAAAGGAGGAACACTGAAGCTTTCTTT	TRBJ1-1	NA	TRBV5-1	NA
CASSYSDREFHEQYF	TGTGCCAGCAGTTACTCCGACAGGGAATTCCACGAGCAGTACTTC	TRBJ2-7	TRBD1	TRBV6-5	few
CASSLGTSGANVLTF	TGTGCCAGCAGCTTAGGCACCTCTGGGGCCAACGTCCTGACTTTC	TRBJ2-6	NA	TRBV11-2	NA
CASSLDSQETQYF	TGTGCCAGCAGCTTGGACAGCCAAGAGACCCAGTACTTC	TRBJ2-5	NA	TRBV5-6	NA
CASSESLAGGDTQYF	TGTGCCAGCAGTGAATCACTAGCGGGAGGAGATACGCAGTATTTT	TRBJ2-3	TRBD2	TRBV6-1	once
CASSDLAGTQETQYF	TGTGCCAGCAGTGACTTAGCGGGGACCCAAGAGACCCAGTACTTC	TRBJ2-5	TRBD2	TRBV6-1	NA
CASSLGTGVDSNQPQHF	TGCGCCAGCAGCTTGGGGACAGGGGTAGATAGCAATCAGCCCCAGCATTTT	TRBJ1-5	TRBD1	TRBV5-1	NA
CAISDGVTQPQHF	TGTGCCATCAGTGATGGAGTAACTCAGCCCCAGCATTTT	TRBJ1-5	NA	TRBV10-3	NA
CASSQILSDNTEAFF	TGTGCCAGCAGCCAGATCCTCTCGGACAACACTGAAGCTTTCTTT	TRBJ1-1	NA	TRBV7-9	NA
CASSQDHRWLAYNEQFF	TGTGCCAGCAGCCAAGATCATAGGTGGTTGGCCTACAATGAGCAGTTCTTC	TRBJ2-1	NA	TRBV14	NA
CASSSLALHF	TGTGCCAGCAGCTCCCTCGCTCTGCACTTC	TRBJ2-5	NA	TRBV12-1	NA
CASSSGSLNEQYF	TGTGCCAGCAGTAGCGGGAGTTTAAACGAGCAGTACTTC	TRBJ2-7	TRBD2	TRBV9	NA
CASSDRQWPEQYF	TGTGCCAGCAGTGACCGACAGTGGCCCGAGCAGTACTTC	TRBJ2-7	NA	TRBV6-5	NA
CASSGWGRETQYF	TGTGCCAGCAGTGGGTGGGGACGGGAGACCCAGTACTTC	TRBJ2-5	NA	TRBV27	NA
CASSVTGAYTGELFF	TGTGCCAGCAGCGTAACAGGGGCCTACACCGGGGAGCTGTTTTTT	TRBJ2-2	TRBD1	TRBV9	NA
CASSDGSNQPQHF	TGTGCCAGCAGTGACGGGAGCAATCAGCCCCAGCATTTT	TRBJ1-5	NA	TRBV6-4	NA
CASSSGLASYEQYF	TGTGCCAGCAGTTCGGGACTAGCCTCCTACGAGCAGTACTTC	TRBJ2-7	TRBD2	TRBV6-6	NA
CASSFTSSYEQYF	TGTGCCAGCAGTTTCACTAGCTCCTACGAGCAGTACTTC	TRBJ2-7	NA	TRBV6-1	NA
CASSQAYLVYPLTDTQYF	TGTGCCAGCAGCCAAGCTTATTTGGTTTACCCCCTTACAGATACGCAGTATTTT	TRBJ2-3	NA	TRBV14	once
CASPPSGQVGDTQYF	TGTGCCAGTCCTCCCTCCGGGCAGGTCGGGGATACGCAGTATTTT	TRBJ2-3	NA	TRBV19	NA
CASSFGTSDADTQYF	TGTGCCAGCAGCTTCGGGACTAGCGATGCAGATACGCAGTATTTT	TRBJ2-3	TRBD2	TRBV7-6	NA